This is a list of T cell receptor beta chains from one sample in a study of identical twins' blood T cells. TCRdb recomputed calls from the 5' RACE reads with MiXCR, one row per CDR3 protein. The table has fewer than 450,000 distinct CDR3 sequences, about 28% seen once. Material for sequencing was PBMCs. Receptors were obtained from a woman aged 18-49 years in good health. The CDR3 runs from the conserved cysteine through the conserved F or W. Each record gives: clone size, D gene, J gene, V gene, CDR3 DNA, CDR3 protein. A D gene is named only where the DNA matches it firmly. Clone size is given for some rows only: seen once, a few or many times, or a class if the clone is expanded.

>.|.|TRBJ1-1|TRBV20-1
TGCAGTGCTCAACATCCGGGGACAGAAGCTTTCTTT
CSAQHPGTEAFF
>.|.|TRBJ2-4|TRBV6-5
TGTGCCAGCAGCGGGACGGTAGCCAAAAACATTCAGTACTTC
CASSGTVAKNIQYF
>few|.|TRBJ2-2|TRBV6-5
TGTGCCAGCACCCCGGCAGCCTTAGGACCCGGGGAGCTGTTTTTT
CASTPAALGPGELFF
>few|.|TRBJ1-1|TRBV11-3
TGTGCCAGCAGCCCCACTTGGGGCACTGAAGCTTTCTTT
CASSPTWGTEAFF
>many|.|TRBJ1-2|TRBV29-1
TGCAGCGTTTCTCAGACGATTAATAACTATGGCTACACCTTC
CSVSQTINNYGYTF
>many|.|TRBJ1-1|TRBV6-1
TGTGCCAGCAGTATTGAGGAAGCTTTCTTT
CASSIEEAFF
>.|TRBD1|TRBJ2-3|TRBV10-3
TGTGCCATAGGACAGGAGACAGATACGCAGTATTTT
CAIGQETDTQYF
>.|TRBD1|TRBJ2-1|TRBV20-1
TGCAGTGCGAATAATCCGGGACAGGGGGCCGAGCAGTTCTTC
CSANNPGQGAEQFF
>many|.|TRBJ1-1|TRBV29-1
TGCAGCGTTGATCCAGGGGCGCGGGTCACTGAAGCTTTCTTT
CSVDPGARVTEAFF
>.|.|TRBJ2-3|TRBV2
TGTGCCAGCAGTGACGGCCGCACAGATACGCAGTATTTT
CASSDGRTDTQYF
>many|.|TRBJ1-4|TRBV29-1
TGCAGCGTTGCCACCGGCGCTGCTGAAAAACTGTTTTTT
CSVATGAAEKLFF
>many|.|TRBJ2-5|TRBV12-3/TRBV12-4
TGTGCCAGCAGTTCTAGAGAGACCCAGTACTTC
CASSSRETQYF
>.|.|TRBJ1-5|TRBV29-1
TGCAGCGTTTCCTTACGGAGCAATCAGCCCCGGCATTTT
CSVSLRSNQPRHF
>few|TRBD2|TRBJ2-1|TRBV6-2/TRBV6-3
TGTGCCTGCAGTTACTTTCCTAGCGGGAGGTTGAATGAGCAGTTCTTC
CACSYFPSGRLNEQFF
>once|TRBD2|TRBJ2-1|TRBV19
TGTGCCAGTAGTATAAGGGGACTAGCGGGGAGGTCCTACAATGAGCAGTTATTC
CASSIRGLAGRSYNEQLF
>few|.|TRBJ2-2|TRBV20-1
TGCAGTGCTAGAGATCGTCGGGGTAGCGGCTCCGGGGAGCTGTTTTTT
CSARDRRGSGSGELFF
>.|.|TRBJ2-1|TRBV7-9
TGTGCCAGCAGCACGAGGGTTGAGCAGTTCTTC
CASSTRVEQFF
>.|TRBD2|TRBJ2-1|TRBV6-4
TGTGCCAGCAGTACGAGCGGGGGGAGTAACAATGAGCAGTTCTTC
CASSTSGGSNNEQFF
>few|.|TRBJ1-2|TRBV29-1
TGCAGCGTGGACCGTCTTTACTATGGCTACACCTTC
CSVDRLYYGYTF
>.|.|TRBJ2-1|TRBV19
TGTGCCAGTAGTATAAAGCTCTCCTACAATGAGCAGTCCTTC
CASSIKLSYNEQSF
>few|.|TRBJ1-1|TRBV10-3
TGTGCCATCAGTGAGTCTAGGACTGAAGCTTTCTTT
CAISESRTEAFF
>few|.|TRBJ1-2|TRBV29-1
TGCAGCGTTCCCCTATCCGGGGGCTACACCTTC
CSVPLSGGYTF
>.|TRBD2|TRBJ2-1|TRBV24-1
TGTGCCACCAGTGAATCCAGCGGGGGGCGACACAATGAGCAGTTCTTC
CATSESSGGRHNEQFF
>.|TRBD1|TRBJ1-5|TRBV6-6
TGTGCCAGCAGTTACCAGGGGGGTCAGCCCCAGCATTTT
CASSYQGGQPQHF
>.|.|TRBJ1-2|TRBV19
TGTGCCAGTAGTCCTCACCTGGGGGCAAACTATGGCTACACCTTC
CASSPHLGANYGYTF
>few|.|TRBJ1-3|TRBV2
TGTGCCAGCAGTGAACTAACAGCTCGCTCTGGAAACACCATATATTTT
CASSELTARSGNTIYF
>many|TRBD1|TRBJ1-3|TRBV12-3/TRBV12-4
TGTGCCAGCACTAAAGGGGACAGGCGGAACACCATATATTTT
CASTKGDRRNTIYF
>.|TRBD1|TRBJ1-1|TRBV3-1
TGTGCCAGCAGCCACGACAGGGGTACTGAAGCTTTCTTT
CASSHDRGTEAFF
>few|.|TRBJ1-2|TRBV27
TGTGCCAGCAGTTTATCGTTAACAAACTATGGCTACACCTTC
CASSLSLTNYGYTF
>few|.|TRBJ2-1|TRBV5-1
TGCGCCAGCAGCTTCAACGGGAACTCCTACAATGAGCAGTTCTTC
CASSFNGNSYNEQFF
>.|.|TRBJ2-7|TRBV5-4
TGTGCCAGCAGCAGATCAGGGGGGCCCCCGCAGTACTTC
CASSRSGGPPQYF
>.|.|TRBJ2-7|TRBV6-2/TRBV6-3
TGTGCCAGCACCAGGGGACACCCCTACGAGCAGTACTTC
CASTRGHPYEQYF
>.|.|TRBJ1-1|TRBV12-3/TRBV12-4
TGTGCCAGCAGTTTGTTGGGTTTCACTGAAGCTTTCTTT
CASSLLGFTEAFF
>many|.|TRBJ1-1|TRBV28
TGTGCCAGCAGTTTAGGGCAGGGCTCTGAAGCTTTCTTT
CASSLGQGSEAFF
>.|.|TRBJ1-4|TRBV7-8
TGTGCCAGCAGCTTAGGGGTAACAACTAATGAAAAACTGTTTTTT
CASSLGVTTNEKLFF
>.|TRBD2|TRBJ2-1|TRBV20-1
TGCAGTGCTAGAGGCCCCAGACTAGCGATCTACAATGAGCAGTTCTTC
CSARGPRLAIYNEQFF
>.|.|TRBJ2-1|TRBV5-1
TGCGCCAGCAGCTTGGCGCGCAGGGCGGGGGAGCAGTTCTTC
CASSLARRAGEQFF
>.|TRBD2|TRBJ2-2|TRBV9
TGTGCCAGCAGCGTAGCGGGAGGGTCACGAAGCGGGGAGCTGTTTTTT
CASSVAGGSRSGELFF
>few|.|TRBJ2-7|TRBV9
TGTGCCAGCAGCGTACTCCCCGGCAACGAGCAGTACTTC
CASSVLPGNEQYF
>many|.|TRBJ1-1|TRBV5-1
TGCGCCAGCAGCTTAGCCAGCGTAACTGAAGCTTTCTTT
CASSLASVTEAFF
>.|.|TRBJ2-3|TRBV6-6
TGTGCCAGCAGTCCTCGGACCGAAACAGATACGCAGTATTTT
CASSPRTETDTQYF
>.|TRBD1|TRBJ2-1|TRBV20-1
TGCAGTGCTTCCCAACCGAGCTGGGGACAGGGAAATTTCTACAATGAGCAGTTCTTC
CSASQPSWGQGNFYNEQFF
>.|.|TRBJ2-1|TRBV20-1
TGCAGTGCTAGCGGGAGTACCTACAATGAGCAGTTCTTC
CSASGSTYNEQFF
>.|.|TRBJ1-1|TRBV6-5
TGTGCCAGCAGTTCTACCACAAGGACTGAAGCTTTCTTT
CASSSTTRTEAFF
>few|.|TRBJ2-1|TRBV20-1
TGCAGTGCTAGACCTCCGGGAAGGTCCAATGAGCAGTTCTTC
CSARPPGRSNEQFF
>.|.|TRBJ2-1|TRBV6-6
TGTGCCAGCGGCTACTCGAGGCAGGGGTATGAGCAGTTCTTC
CASGYSRQGYEQFF
>few|.|TRBJ1-2|TRBV20-1
TGCAGTGCTAGAGATCGAGGGACTGGAGGCTACACCTTC
CSARDRGTGGYTF
>.|.|TRBJ1-2|TRBV7-9
TGTGCCAGCAGCTTAGATGTGGGGTCCGCTGGCTACACCTTC
CASSLDVGSAGYTF
>few|TRBD2|TRBJ2-1|TRBV7-9
TGTGCCAGCAGCTTAGTTGGTTCTCTAGCGGGCATGAACAATGAGCAGTTCTTC
CASSLVGSLAGMNNEQFF
>.|.|TRBJ2-1|TRBV10-3
TGTGCCATCAGTTTCCAGGGTGACTACAATGAGCAGTTCTTC
CAISFQGDYNEQFF
>.|.|TRBJ2-2|TRBV5-1
TGCGCCAGCACCCCTCTAACGAACACCGGGGAGCTGTTTTTT
CASTPLTNTGELFF
>.|.|TRBJ1-5|TRBV19
TGTGCCGGTAGTGCCCGCTACGAACAGCCCCAGCATTTT
CAGSARYEQPQHF
>few|.|TRBJ1-2|TRBV19
TGTGCCAGTAGTATAGATCAGGGACTCGGGGGCTACACCTTC
CASSIDQGLGGYTF
>.|.|TRBJ2-1|TRBV6-5
TGTGCCAGCACTGGCGCCCCCAATGAGCAGTTCTTC
CASTGAPNEQFF
>few|TRBD2|TRBJ2-1|TRBV4-3
TGCGCCAGCAGCCAAGATAGGGGACTAGTGAATGAGCAGTTCTTC
CASSQDRGLVNEQFF
>.|.|TRBJ1-2|TRBV7-9
TGTGCCAGCAGCTTAGCTGGCCTTTACTATGGCTACACCTTC
CASSLAGLYYGYTF